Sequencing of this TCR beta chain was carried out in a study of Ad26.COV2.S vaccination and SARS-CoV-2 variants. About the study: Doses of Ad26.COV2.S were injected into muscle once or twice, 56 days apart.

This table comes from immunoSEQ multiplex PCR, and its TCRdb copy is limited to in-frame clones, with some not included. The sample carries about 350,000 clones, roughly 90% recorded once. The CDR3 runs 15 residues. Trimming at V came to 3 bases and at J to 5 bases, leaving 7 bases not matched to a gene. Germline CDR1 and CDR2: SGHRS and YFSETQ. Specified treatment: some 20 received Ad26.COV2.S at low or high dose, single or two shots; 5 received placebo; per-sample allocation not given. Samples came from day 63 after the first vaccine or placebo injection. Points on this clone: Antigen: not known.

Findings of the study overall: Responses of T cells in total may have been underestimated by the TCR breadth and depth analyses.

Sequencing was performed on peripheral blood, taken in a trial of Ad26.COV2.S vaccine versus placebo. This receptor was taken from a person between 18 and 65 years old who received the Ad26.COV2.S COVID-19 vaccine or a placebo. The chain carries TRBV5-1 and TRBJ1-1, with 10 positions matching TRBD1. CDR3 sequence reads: CASSSTGTGDTEAFF. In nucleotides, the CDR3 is TGCGCCAGCAGCTCAACCGGGACAGGGGATACTGAAGCTTTCTTT. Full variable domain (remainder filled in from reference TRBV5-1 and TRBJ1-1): KAGVTQTPRYLIKTRGQQVTLSCSPISGHRSVSWYQQTPGQGLQFLFEYFSETQRNKGNFPGRFSGRQFSNSRSEMNVSTLELGDSALYLCASSSTGTGDTEAFFGQGTRLTVV.